This T cell receptor beta chain was captured in a study of blood T cell repertoires in COVID-19. Study as a whole: PBMCs, B-cell-depleted T cells, or T cells were the source of the cDNA or gDNA that made up the material.

Authors' analysis steps: From reference gene primer amplification, estimates of nucleated cell counts were derived. Sequenced by immunoSEQ multiplex PCR; TCRdb stores in-frame clones only, minus some. From that table come the V and J calls and clone size; the DNA was used to work out D and trimming. This repertoire shows hundreds of thousands of clones, roughly 90% found once; its top ten account for around 3%. Seattle's enrolled individuals joined amid active infection and were then monitored longitudinally. CDR3 size: 15 residues. Between the trimmed V and J ends, which lost 0 bases and 5 bases, there was a span of 11 bases. CDR1 MNHEY and CDR2 SVGAGI come from the germline V gene.

V and J are TRBV6-5 and TRBJ1-5, with TRBD1 as a possible D gene (5 bases). The receptor comes from a woman in her 30s with COVID-19, enrolled during active disease. The sequenced sample consisted of peripheral blood. The CDR3 DNA is TGTGCCAGCAGTTACTCTGGCAGGGCCCATCAGCCCCAGCATTTT. Translating it yields CASSYSGRAHQPQHF.